This T cell receptor beta chain came from a study of blood T cell repertoires in COVID-19. As for the study in general: The United States, Italy and Spain provided the acute and convalescent COVID-19 samples. T cells, B-cell-depleted T cells, or PBMCs supplied cDNA or gDNA.

Original data processing: Counts of nucleated cells, estimated from reference gene primer amplification, were obtained. Method: immunoSEQ multiplex PCR; TCRdb's copy keeps in-frame clones and lacks some. That table furnishes V, J and clone size, whereas the DNA furnished D and trimming. The sample contains some 350,000 clones, about four fifths of which appear only once. CDR1 and CDR2 (germline): LGHDT, YNNKEL (reference sequence). This CDR3 has 15 amino acids. V was pared by 2 bases and J by 5 bases, with 7 bases of the junction left unmatched. This TCR derives from a man between 25 and 39 years old with active or convalescent COVID-19. Sequences were obtained from peripheral blood. The V and J genes are TRBV3-1 (or the pseudogene TRBV3-2) and TRBJ1-2, with 8 bases aligning to TRBD1. Here the CDR3 reads CASSQQARGPYGYTF. The CDR3 nucleotides are TGTGCCAGCAGCCAACAGGCCAGGGGGCCATATGGCTACACCTTC.